This is a list of T cell receptor beta chains from one sample in a study of blood T cell repertoires in COVID-19. Libraries were prepared by immunoSEQ multiplex PCR; TCRdb keeps only in-frame clonotypes and omits some of them. The table records some 180,000 clones, roughly 79% of them present only once. Sequenced material: peripheral blood. Receptors originate from a woman older than 75 with COVID-19, enrolled during active disease. CDR3s leave out the opening cysteine and the closing phenylalanine or tryptophan. The order of the fields is clone size, V gene, J gene, CDR3 protein. Part of the rows lack a size; the others show once, few, many or a class for expanded clones.

size: once; V: TRBV2; J: TRBJ2-1; CDR3: ASSGDEDRAPYNEQF
size: few; V: TRBV28; J: TRBJ1-3; CDR3: ASTLPQAGNTIY
size: .; V: TRBV6-5; J: TRBJ1-2; CDR3: ASSTGGALGYT
size: .; V: TRBV5-4; J: TRBJ2-7; CDR3: ASSFGYEQY
size: .; V: TRBV19; J: TRBJ2-2; CDR3: ASSIWGLSNTGELF
size: .; V: TRBV2; J: TRBJ2-7; CDR3: ASRVGTGLMVDEQY
size: .; V: TRBV5-1; J: TRBJ1-2; CDR3: ASSLASTGAPGGYT
size: .; V: TRBV27; J: TRBJ2-7; CDR3: ASRATTYEQY
size: .; V: TRBV21-1; J: TRBJ2-1; CDR3: ASSTDRYNEQF
size: .; V: TRBV19; J: TRBJ1-5; CDR3: ASNPDRVSNQPQH
size: .; V: TRBV7-9; J: TRBJ2-2; CDR3: ASSFIPGTGIANTGELF
size: .; V: TRBV24-1; J: TRBJ2-5; CDR3: ATSDQGTQY
size: .; V: TRBV6-5; J: TRBJ2-3; CDR3: ASSYSGGDTQY
size: .; V: TRBV27; J: TRBJ2-7; CDR3: ASSLVGGPGEQY
size: once; V: TRBV6-1; J: TRBJ1-1; CDR3: ASSEVAAQNTEAF
size: once; V: TRBV10-3; J: TRBJ2-3; CDR3: AISSGTSVIDTQY
size: .; V: TRBV6-1; J: TRBJ2-3; CDR3: ASSKGRDRGFTDTQY
size: .; V: TRBV18; J: TRBJ1-2; CDR3: ASSLGQVYYGYT
size: .; V: TRBV7-9; J: TRBJ2-5; CDR3: ASSLGRKIGETQY
size: .; V: TRBV2; J: TRBJ2-5; CDR3: ASTDRVGPQETQY
size: .; V: TRBV2; J: TRBJ1-4; CDR3: ATKLRGGAATNEKLF
size: .; V: TRBV19; J: TRBJ2-1; CDR3: ASSILAGSRSSYNEQF
size: .; V: TRBV19; J: TRBJ2-1; CDR3: ASSTLGASNSYNEQF
size: .; V: TRBV11-3; J: TRBJ2-7; CDR3: ASTLGGPSYEQY
size: .; V: TRBV28; J: TRBJ2-1; CDR3: ASSLWTSADNEQF
size: .; V: TRBV6-2/TRBV6-3; J: TRBJ2-1; CDR3: ASSYAYRGHNYNEQF
size: .; V: TRBV28; J: TRBJ1-2; CDR3: ASSLGGSNYGYT
size: few; V: TRBV28; J: TRBJ1-3; CDR3: ASSSGSSGNTIY
size: .; V: TRBV7-8; J: TRBJ1-5; CDR3: ASSLGQLGNQPQH
size: .; V: TRBV27; J: TRBJ1-6; CDR3: ASSLLSGGNSPLH
size: .; V: TRBV4-1; J: TRBJ1-4; CDR3: ASSQEAGEGKLF
size: .; V: TRBV6-1; J: TRBJ1-3; CDR3: ASSGASFSGNTIY
size: once; V: TRBV7-9; J: TRBJ2-5; CDR3: ASSLGLAPQETQY
size: .; V: TRBV7-2; J: TRBJ2-7; CDR3: ASSLARGSSYEQY
size: .; V: TRBV5-6; J: TRBJ1-2; CDR3: ASSFGQGGYGYT
size: .; V: TRBV11-3; J: TRBJ2-1; CDR3: ASSRILTSERF
size: .; V: TRBV6-5; J: TRBJ1-6; CDR3: ASRDVGVNSPLH
size: .; V: TRBV28; J: TRBJ1-4; CDR3: ASSLRQGNEKLF